The rows below give T cell receptor beta chains drawn from one sample of a study of shared clonotypes between healthy human individuals. The method was immunoSEQ multiplex PCR; TCRdb's version includes in-frame clones alone and lacks a portion of them. The repertoire has around 1 million clones, approximately 76% of them found once; the top ten carry approximately 1.5%. Sequenced: memory CD4+ T cells sorted from blood. The receptors come from a man aged 18 to 30 in good health. The CDR3 runs from the conserved cysteine through the conserved F or W. The order of the fields is D gene, V gene, clone size, J gene, CDR3 protein, CDR3 DNA. A D gene is named only where the DNA matches it firmly. Clone size, where shown, is once, few, many, or a class for clones that have expanded.

.	TRBV2	.	TRBJ2-3	CASSPLAGKADTQYF	TGTGCCAGCAGTCCCTTGGCGGGAAAGGCAGATACGCAGTATTTT
.	TRBV19	.	TRBJ2-3	CASRAEGSTDTQYF	TGTGCCAGTAGAGCGGAGGGAAGCACAGATACGCAGTATTTT
TRBD1	TRBV5-1	.	TRBJ2-1	CASTGGQVFGEQFF	TGCGCCAGCACAGGGGGACAGGTCTTCGGTGAGCAGTTCTTC
.	TRBV7-8	.	TRBJ1-1	CASRQPSRQGRLTEAFF	TGTGCCAGCAGACAACCTTCTCGCCAGGGGAGGTTGACTGAAGCTTTCTTT
TRBD1	TRBV6-6	.	TRBJ2-7	CASSLTGYFDEQYF	TGTGCCAGCAGTTTGACAGGGTATTTCGACGAGCAGTACTTC
TRBD2	TRBV5-1	.	TRBJ2-1	CASSLLLAGNEQFF	TGCGCCAGCAGCCTACTACTAGCGGGCAATGAGCAGTTCTTC
.	TRBV4-1	few	TRBJ1-1	CASSQEQANTEAFF	TGCGCCAGCAGCCAAGAACAGGCGAACACTGAAGCTTTCTTT
.	TRBV2	.	TRBJ2-5	CASSEEGTQYF	TGTGCCAGCAGCGAGGAAGGGACCCAGTACTTC
.	TRBV9	.	TRBJ1-1	CASSVFGSETFF	TGTGCCAGCAGCGTATTCGGAAGTGAAACTTTCTTT
.	TRBV30	.	TRBJ1-1	CAWAMRGGTEAFF	TGTGCCTGGGCTATGAGGGGGGGGACTGAAGCTTTCTTT
TRBD2	TRBV5-1	.	TRBJ2-3	CASRRAGGGTDTQYF	TGCGCCAGCAGACGAGCGGGAGGAGGCACAGATACGCAGTATTTT
.	TRBV5-1	.	TRBJ2-5	CASSLGPSLGQETQYF	TGCGCCAGCAGCTTGGGACCCTCCTTGGGGCAAGAGACCCAGTACTTC
TRBD2	TRBV7-2	.	TRBJ2-3	CASSFTSGGGDTQYF	TGTGCCAGCAGCTTTACTAGCGGGGGTGGAGATACGCAGTATTTT
.	TRBV11-2	once	TRBJ2-7	CASRAGRAIEGYEQYF	TGTGCCAGCAGGGCAGGCCGGGCGATCGAGGGCTACGAGCAGTACTTC
.	TRBV9	few	TRBJ1-6	CASSAAGDRNSPLHF	TGTGCCAGCAGCGCCGCAGGGGATCGTAATTCACCCCTCCACTTT
TRBD1	TRBV19	.	TRBJ1-5	CASSIGQGANQPQHF	TGTGCCAGTAGTATAGGGCAGGGGGCCAATCAGCCCCAGCATTTT
TRBD2	TRBV6-1	.	TRBJ2-3	CASSVGLAGADTQYF	TGTGCCAGCAGCGTGGGACTAGCGGGAGCAGATACGCAGTATTTT
TRBD1	TRBV11-2	.	TRBJ2-1	CASSRDRGGWNEQFF	TGTGCCAGCAGCCGGGACAGGGGCGGTTGGAATGAGCAGTTCTTC
.	TRBV6-5	.	TRBJ2-7	CASSPYRDSYEQYF	TGTGCCAGCAGTCCTTACAGGGATTCCTACGAGCAGTACTTC
.	TRBV7-9	.	TRBJ1-2	CASSLVSTNYGYTF	TGTGCCAGCAGCTTAGTATCCACTAACTATGGCTACACCTTC
.	TRBV20-1	.	TRBJ1-1	CSARDATEAFF	TGCAGTGCTAGAGATGCCACTGAAGCTTTCTTT
TRBD2	TRBV9	.	TRBJ2-5	CASSPGLQETQYF	TGTGCCAGCAGCCCGGGACTACAAGAGACCCAGTACTTC
.	TRBV7-2	.	TRBJ2-7	CASSWGGPEQYF	TGTGCCAGCAGCTGGGGGGGCCCCGAGCAGTACTTC
TRBD1	TRBV4-3	.	TRBJ1-1	CASSQGSTGVKGTEAFF	TGCGCCAGCAGCCAAGGCTCGACAGGGGTTAAGGGCACTGAAGCTTTCTTT
TRBD2	TRBV19	.	TRBJ2-1	CASSMGLAGGEQFF	TGTGCCAGTAGTATGGGACTAGCGGGAGGTGAGCAGTTCTTC
.	TRBV7-2	.	TRBJ2-7	CASSLGWGSYEQYF	TGTGCCAGCAGCTTAGGGTGGGGTAGCTACGAGCAGTACTTC
.	TRBV5-4	.	TRBJ2-2	CASSFRTDGELFF	TGTGCCAGCAGCTTTAGGACAGACGGGGAGCTGTTTTTT
.	TRBV5-1	.	TRBJ1-6	CASSLMGSYNSPLHF	TGCGCCAGCAGCTTGATGGGGTCCTATAATTCACCCCTCCACTTT
.	TRBV6-5	.	TRBJ2-2	CASSYQGHTGELFF	TGTGCCAGCAGTTACCAGGGGCATACCGGGGAGCTGTTTTTT
TRBD1	TRBV27	.	TRBJ1-2	CASSSTGTGAGYTF	TGTGCCAGCAGTTCAACCGGGACAGGGGCAGGCTACACCTTC
.	TRBV9	.	TRBJ2-2	CASSARQSMNTGELFF	TGTGCCAGCAGCGCGAGACAGAGTATGAACACCGGGGAGCTGTTTTTT
TRBD1	TRBV6-1	.	TRBJ2-2	CASSEGTGGTGELFF	TGTGCCAGCAGTGAGGGGACAGGGGGAACCGGGGAGCTGTTTTTT
.	TRBV7-6	.	TRBJ2-1	CASSSLAGWDYNEQFF	TGTGCCAGCAGCTCCTTGGCGGGATGGGATTACAATGAGCAGTTCTTC
.	TRBV6-1	.	TRBJ1-5	CASRPDTGGYQPQHF	TGTGCCAGCAGACCCGACACGGGGGGCTATCAGCCCCAGCATTTT
TRBD2	TRBV28	few	TRBJ2-7	CASSLGLAAYEQYF	TGTGCCAGCAGTTTAGGACTAGCGGCCTACGAGCAGTACTTC
.	TRBV7-9	.	TRBJ1-5	CASSLAYQSEVQPQHF	TGTGCCAGCAGCTTAGCGTACCAGTCCGAGGTTCAGCCCCAGCATTTT
.	TRBV15	.	TRBJ2-7	CATSKEEGSYEQYF	TGTGCCACCAGCAAAGAAGAGGGGTCCTACGAGCAGTACTTC
.	TRBV29-1	.	TRBJ2-3	CSVEPGSRDTQYF	TGCAGCGTTGAACCAGGGAGCAGAGATACGCAGTATTTT
.	TRBV5-6	.	TRBJ1-1	CASSLVSGKGIAFF	TGTGCCAGCAGCTTGGTCTCCGGGAAAGGTATAGCTTTCTTT
.	TRBV19	.	TRBJ1-1	CASSIDPPGAEAFF	TGTGCCAGTAGTATAGACCCACCGGGGGCTGAAGCTTTCTTT
TRBD1	TRBV25-1	.	TRBJ1-6	CASSQGADSPLHF	TGTGCCAGCAGTCAGGGGGCGGATTCACCCCTCCACTTT
.	TRBV18	.	TRBJ2-2	CASSPAGSTGELFF	TGTGCCAGCTCACCAGCAGGGTCCACCGGGGAGCTGTTTTTT
TRBD1	TRBV28	.	TRBJ2-4	CASSPRTGGAKNIQYF	TGTGCCAGCAGTCCCCGGACAGGGGGCGCCAAAAACATTCAGTACTTC
.	TRBV2	.	TRBJ1-3	CASRTSTGTLGNTIYF	TGTGCCAGCCGAACGTCAACCGGGACACTTGGAAACACCATATATTTT
.	TRBV2	once	TRBJ2-5	CASSEGGRGQETQYF	TGTGCCAGCAGTGAAGGAGGACGGGGGCAAGAGACCCAGTACTTC
.	TRBV11-2	.	TRBJ1-2	CASSGAGAWGSYGYTF	TGTGCCAGCAGCGGGGCAGGGGCCTGGGGTAGCTATGGCTACACCTTC
.	TRBV10-1	.	TRBJ2-1	CEGSSYNEQFF	TGCGAGGGTAGCTCCTACAATGAGCAGTTCTTC
.	TRBV5-4	.	TRBJ1-1	CASRSPKGNTEAFF	TGTGCCAGCCGGTCCCCCAAGGGGAACACTGAAGCTTTCTTT
.	TRBV10-1	.	TRBJ2-6	CASSFGLIAQSRANVLTF	TGCGCCAGCAGTTTTGGATTGATCGCACAAAGTCGGGCCAACGTCCTGACTTTC
.	TRBV5-5	.	TRBJ1-2	CASSEWDLHYGYTF	TGTGCCAGCAGCGAATGGGATCTTCACTATGGCTACACCTTC
.	TRBV6-1	.	TRBJ1-2	CANMLGGSYTF	TGTGCCAACATGCTGGGAGGAAGCTACACCTTC